Many counts were recorded for the clone carrying this TCR beta chain. The target antigen is unknown. The data derive from a study of T cells in Graves' hyperthyroidism and ophthalmopathy. A roughly 9.7 ml volume of fresh peripheral blood provided the PBMCs. Amplification yielded TCR beta CDR3 regions, with RNA transcripts as the source. When the TCR CDR3 underwent first-round RT-PCR, the HTBI primer set was used. TCRdb recomputed calls from the multiplex PCR reads with MiXCR, one row per CDR3 protein. The sample lists 96,000 or so distinct CDR3 sequences; over 50% were seen once. The study's findings and limits: Blood held most thyroid clonotypes expanded above 0.001 frequency.

The CDR3 consists of 12 residues. Germline V CDR1 and CDR2: LNHDA, SQIVND (reference sequence). Trimming took off 4 bases at V and 5 bases at J, with 8 bases between the two ends. The TCR originated in a woman in her thirties or forties with Graves' hyperthyroidism. The chain joins TRBV19 to TRBJ1-1, with D unresolved. The sample was blood. CDR3 region: CASSSPRTEAFF. As DNA, the CDR3 is TGTGCCAGTAGTAGCCCCCGGACTGAAGCTTTCTTT.